Following are 2 T cell receptor beta chains from one sample sequenced in a study of tumor T cells in aggressive B-cell lymphoma. Generated by immunoSEQ multiplex PCR, the TCRdb table keeps only in-frame clones and is missing some. The table lists 9,000 or so clones, about 88% of them singletons. Sequences were obtained from tumor tissue. All receptors come from an adult with diffuse large B cell lymphoma.

The chain couples TRBV5-4 to TRBJ2-5, with 7 bases aligning to TRBD2. The CDR3 has 13 residues. Germline V gene sequence: CDR1 SGHNT, CDR2 YYREEE (reference sequence). The V segment lost 3 bases and the J segment 5 bases; nucleotides outside the gene matches: 4. This chain's CDR3 is CASSSDSGETQYF. The DNA of the CDR3 is TGTGCCAGCAGCTCTGATAGCGGGGAGACCCAGTACTTC.

The gene calls are TRBV19 and TRBJ1-5; tentatively, D is TRBD1 (5 bases). Germline V gives CDR1 LNHDA, CDR2 SQIVND (reference sequence). V was clipped by 7 bases and J by 6 bases, with 19 bases between them. The CDR3 spans 15 residues. The CDR3 DNA sequence: TGTGCCAGTACCCGCGGGGCCCTCGGCGGTCAGCCCCAGCATTTT. Translated: CASTRGALGGQPQHF.